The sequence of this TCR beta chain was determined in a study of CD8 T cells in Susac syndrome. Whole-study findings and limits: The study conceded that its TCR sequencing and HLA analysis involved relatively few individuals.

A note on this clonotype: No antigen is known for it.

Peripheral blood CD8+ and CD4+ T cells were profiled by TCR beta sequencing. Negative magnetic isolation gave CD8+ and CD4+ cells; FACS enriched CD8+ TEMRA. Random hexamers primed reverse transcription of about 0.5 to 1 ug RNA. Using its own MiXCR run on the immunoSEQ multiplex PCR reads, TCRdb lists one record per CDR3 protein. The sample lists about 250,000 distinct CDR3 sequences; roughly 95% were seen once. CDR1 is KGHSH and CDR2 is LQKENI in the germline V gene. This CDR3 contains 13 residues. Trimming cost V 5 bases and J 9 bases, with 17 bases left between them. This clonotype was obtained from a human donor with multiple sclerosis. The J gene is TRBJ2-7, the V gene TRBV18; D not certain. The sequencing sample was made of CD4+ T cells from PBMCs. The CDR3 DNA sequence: TGTGCCAGCTCAGAAGAAACAGAGCGCGGGCAGTACTTC. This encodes CASSEETERGQYF.